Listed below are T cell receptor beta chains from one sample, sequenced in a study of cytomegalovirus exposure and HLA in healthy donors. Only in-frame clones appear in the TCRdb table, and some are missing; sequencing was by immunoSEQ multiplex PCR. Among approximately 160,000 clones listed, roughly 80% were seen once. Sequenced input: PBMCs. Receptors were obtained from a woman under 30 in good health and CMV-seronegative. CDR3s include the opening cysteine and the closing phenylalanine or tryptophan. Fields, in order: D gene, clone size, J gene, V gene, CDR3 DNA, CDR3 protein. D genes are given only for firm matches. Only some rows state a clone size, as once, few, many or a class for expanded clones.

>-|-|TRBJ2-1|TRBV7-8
TGTGCCAGCAGGGCACAGGGAACCATACAATCTGAGCAGTTCTTC
CASRAQGTIQSEQFF
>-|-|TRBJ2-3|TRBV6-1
TGTGCCAGCAGTGATAGCTGGCCAGATACGCAGTATTTT
CASSDSWPDTQYF
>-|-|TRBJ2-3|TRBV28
TGTGCCAGCAGTAACTCCGGGACACCAAGCACAGATACGCAGTATTTT
CASSNSGTPSTDTQYF
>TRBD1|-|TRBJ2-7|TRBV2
TGTGCCAGCAGTGAAGCGGGACAGGGGGGGTACGAGCAGTACTTC
CASSEAGQGGYEQYF
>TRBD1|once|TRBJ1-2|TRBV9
TGTGCCAGCAGGGCGGACAGGGGCAACTATGGCTACACCTTC
CASRADRGNYGYTF
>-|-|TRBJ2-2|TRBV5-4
TGTGCTTCGCGGAGGGGGCAGATAGGCACCGGGGAGCTGTTTTTT
CASRRGQIGTGELFF
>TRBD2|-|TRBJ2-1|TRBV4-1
TGCGCCAGCACCCTTGTGCTAGCGGGAAACAATGAGCAGTTCTTC
CASTLVLAGNNEQFF
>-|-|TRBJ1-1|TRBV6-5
TGTGCCAGCAGCAGAGGGACATCCGCTGAAGCTTTCTTT
CASSRGTSAEAFF
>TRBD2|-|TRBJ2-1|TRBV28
TGTGCCAGCATCAGTCCGACCGGGGCGGGAGCCAATGAGCAGTTCTTC
CASISPTGAGANEQFF
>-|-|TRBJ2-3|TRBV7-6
TGTGCCAGCAGCTTAGGCGGGGTAGGCTCAGATACGCAGTATTTT
CASSLGGVGSDTQYF
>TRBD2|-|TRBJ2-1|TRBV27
TGTGCCAGCAGTCGGACTAGCATCCACAATGAGCAGTTCTTC
CASSRTSIHNEQFF
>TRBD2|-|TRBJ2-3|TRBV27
TGTGCCAGCAGTTTATGGAGCCGCCACGGGGGGGCTGGGGAAGGCAGCACAGATACGCAGTATTTT
CASSLWSRHGGAGEGSTDTQYF
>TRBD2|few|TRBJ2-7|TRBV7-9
TGTGCCAGCAGCACCGATGGACTAGCGGGAAGGTACGAGCAGTACTTC
CASSTDGLAGRYEQYF
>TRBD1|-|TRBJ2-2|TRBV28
TGTGCCAGCAGGCGACAGGGGGCGAACACCGGGGAGCTGTTTTTT
CASRRQGANTGELFF
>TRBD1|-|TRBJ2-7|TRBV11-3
TGTGCCAGCAGCCTAGGACAGGGCGTCTACGAGCAGTACTTC
CASSLGQGVYEQYF
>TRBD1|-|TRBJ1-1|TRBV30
TGTGCCTGGAGTGACCCCCAGGGGGCAAGAACTGAAGCTTTCTTT
CAWSDPQGARTEAFF
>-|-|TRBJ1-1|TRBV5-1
TGCGCCAGCAGCTTGGCCTTTGGCCGAATGAACACTGAAGCTTTCTTT
CASSLAFGRMNTEAFF
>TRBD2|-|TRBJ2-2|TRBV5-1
TGCGCCAGCAGCTTGAGGGAGGGGACCGGGGAGCTGTTTTTT
CASSLREGTGELFF
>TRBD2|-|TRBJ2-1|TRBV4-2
TGTGCCAGCAGCCAACTAGCGGGAGCTCTCAATGAGCAGTTCTTC
CASSQLAGALNEQFF
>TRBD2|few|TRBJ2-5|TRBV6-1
TGTGCCAGCAGTGTTGAGAGCGGGACCCATGAGACCCAGTACTTC
CASSVESGTHETQYF
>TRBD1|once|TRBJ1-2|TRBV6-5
TGTGCCAGCAGTTCCAGGGGGGTGATCTATGGCTACACCTTC
CASSSRGVIYGYTF
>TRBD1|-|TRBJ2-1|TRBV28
TGTGCCAGCAGTTTATTTAACTCCAGGGGGAATGAGCAGTTCTTC
CASSLFNSRGNEQFF
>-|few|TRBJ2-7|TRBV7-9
TGTGCCAGCAGCCGAGCCCACGAGCAGTACTTC
CASSRAHEQYF
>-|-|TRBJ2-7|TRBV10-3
TGTGCCATCAGTGGACAGTCCAACGAGCAGTACTTC
CAISGQSNEQYF
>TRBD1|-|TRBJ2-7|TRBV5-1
TGCGCCAGCAGCCCCCGGGACAGGGTTTCATACGAGCAGTACTTC
CASSPRDRVSYEQYF
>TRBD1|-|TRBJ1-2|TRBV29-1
TGCAGCGTTGAAGTTTGGCAGGGGGATGGCTACACCTTC
CSVEVWQGDGYTF
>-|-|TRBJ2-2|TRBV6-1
TGTGCCACCGGTGCAGGGGTCATGACCGGGGAGCTGTTTTTT
CATGAGVMTGELFF
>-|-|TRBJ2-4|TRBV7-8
TGTGCCAGCAGTTGGGACTTGAAAAACATTCAGTACTTC
CASSWDLKNIQYF
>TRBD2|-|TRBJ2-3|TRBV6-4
TGTGCCGGCAGTGAAGGGGCGGGAGGCGATACGCAGTATTTT
CAGSEGAGGDTQYF
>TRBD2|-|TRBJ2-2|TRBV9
TGTGCCAGCAGCGTAATGGCGGGGGGGGTGACCGGGGAGCTGTTTTTT
CASSVMAGGVTGELFF
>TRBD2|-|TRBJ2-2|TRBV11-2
TGTGCCAGCAGCCTCCGGACTAGCATTGCCGGGGAGCTGTTTTTT
CASSLRTSIAGELFF
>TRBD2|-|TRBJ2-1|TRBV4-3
TGCGCCAGCAGCCAAGCAGGAGCGGGAGCGAACTACAATGAGCAGTTCTTC
CASSQAGAGANYNEQFF
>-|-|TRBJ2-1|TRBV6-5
TGTGCCAGCAGGCTCGGACAGGCGGGATACAATGAGCAGTTCTTC
CASRLGQAGYNEQFF
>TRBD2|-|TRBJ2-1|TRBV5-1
TGCGCCAGCAGCCGCGGACTAGCGGCTTACAATGAGCAGTTCTTC
CASSRGLAAYNEQFF
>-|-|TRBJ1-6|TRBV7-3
TGTGCCAGCAGCTTCTCAGGGGCGCGGAATTCACCCCTCCACTTT
CASSFSGARNSPLHF
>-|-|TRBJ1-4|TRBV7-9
TGTGCCAGCAGCTCTCACAGGGTAGGGGGAGAAAAACTGTTTTTT
CASSSHRVGGEKLFF
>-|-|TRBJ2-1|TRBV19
TGTGCCAGTAGTATCTCCTCCGCAACGGGCAATGAGCAGTTCTTC
CASSISSATGNEQFF
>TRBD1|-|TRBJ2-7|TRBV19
TGTGCCAGCAACAACAGGGGACAGGGCGAGCAGTACTTC
CASNNRGQGEQYF
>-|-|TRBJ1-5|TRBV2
TGTGCCAGCAGAGCGGACGCATGGGGACAGCCCCAGCATTTT
CASRADAWGQPQHF
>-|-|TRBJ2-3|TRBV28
TGTGCCAGCAGTTTAGATGGACGGGGAGGCACAGATACGCAGTATTTT
CASSLDGRGGTDTQYF
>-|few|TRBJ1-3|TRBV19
TGTGCCAGTAGAGGAGGGATTGGAAACACCATATATTTT
CASRGGIGNTIYF
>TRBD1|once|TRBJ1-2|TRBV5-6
TGTGCCAGCAGCTACCGGGACAGGGCAGGCTATGGCTACACCTTC
CASSYRDRAGYGYTF
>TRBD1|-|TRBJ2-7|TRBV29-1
TGCAGCGCACGGACCGGGACAGCTGACTACGAGCAGTACTTC
CSARTGTADYEQYF
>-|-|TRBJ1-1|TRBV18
TGTGCCAGCTCACCAGTAAGCAGGGGCGAAGCTTTCTTT
CASSPVSRGEAFF
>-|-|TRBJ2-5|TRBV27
TGTGCCAGCAGGGGAACGGGAGCGAAAAAGACCCAGTACTTC
CASRGTGAKKTQYF
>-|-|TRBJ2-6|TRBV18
TGTGCCAGCTCACCACTCATCAGGAGTTCAGGGGCTGGGGCCAACGTCCTGACTTTC
CASSPLIRSSGAGANVLTF
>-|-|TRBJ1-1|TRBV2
TGTGCCAGCAGTGAAGGGCGTAGCCCAAACACTGAAGCTTTCTTT
CASSEGRSPNTEAFF
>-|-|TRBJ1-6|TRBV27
TGTGCCAGCAGTTCAGGACAGCTAAACTATAATTCACCCCTCCACTTT
CASSSGQLNYNSPLHF
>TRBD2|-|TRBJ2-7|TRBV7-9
TGTGCCAGCAGCCGTAGACTAGCGCAGCCCTACGAGCAGTACTTC
CASSRRLAQPYEQYF
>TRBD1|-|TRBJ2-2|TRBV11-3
TGTGCCAGCAGCTTAGCGGGACAGGGCATCGGGGAGCTGTTTTTT
CASSLAGQGIGELFF
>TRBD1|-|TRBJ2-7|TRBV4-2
TGTGCCAGCAGCCAGGCGGACAGGGGGGCCTACGAGCAGTACTTC
CASSQADRGAYEQYF
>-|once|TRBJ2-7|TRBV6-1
TGTGCCAGCACAGGGTTCTCGGACTACGAGCAGTACTTC
CASTGFSDYEQYF